The clone carrying this TCR beta chain was seen more than once but under ten times. This sample was taken from a study of patients and donors after allogeneic stem cell transplantation. The CDR3 covers 15 residues. V trimming: 4 bases; J trimming: 1 base; junction bases outside the gene matches: 3. Germline CDR1 is SGHAT and CDR2 is FQNNGV. Via MiXCR, TCRdb re-called the RT-PCR reads, giving one row per CDR3 protein. Among 150,000 to 200,000 distinct CDR3 sequences, approximately 25% were seen once, and the ten largest hold approximately 26%. The receptor's source is a human donor who was either an allogeneic HSCT recipient or a stem cell or donor lymphocyte infusion donor (not recorded which). It is not recorded whose cells these are; they may come from a transplant donor. J is TRBJ2-2 and V is TRBV11-2, with 7 bases aligning to TRBD1. Input material: blood, either unsorted or a sorted T cell fraction (not recorded which). CDR3 coding DNA: TGTGCCAGCAGCTCGGACAGGAAGAACACCGGGGAGCTGTTTTTT. Its protein is CASSSDRKNTGELFF.